Listed below are T cell receptor beta chains from one sample, sequenced in a study of metastatic and nonmetastatic thyroid tumors. TCRdb re-processed the PCR reads through MiXCR. The data contain 30,000 to 35,000 clones, approximately 30% of them singletons. Material: blood. The receptor set was obtained from a female donor with papillary thyroid cancer or a benign thyroid nodule (not recorded which). Some clones in this sample may be carry-over from other donors' samples. CDR3s include the opening cysteine and the closing phenylalanine or tryptophan. A D gene is named only where the DNA matches it firmly. Only some rows state a clone size, as once, few, many or a class for expanded clones.

size,D,V,J,CDR3,DNA
medium-sized,TRBD1,TRBV20-1,TRBJ1-6,CSAPQTGWNSPLHF,TGCAGTGCCCCCCAGACAGGGTGGAATTCACCCCTCCACTTT
-,-,TRBV20-1,TRBJ2-2,CSATPGTKIGELFF,TGCAGTGCTACGCCCGGGACAAAAATCGGGGAGCTGTTTTTT
few,TRBD2,TRBV28,TRBJ2-1,CASSHGKTSGKTEQFF,TGTGCCAGCAGCCACGGAAAGACTAGCGGGAAGACTGAGCAGTTCTTC
medium-sized,TRBD1,TRBV19,TRBJ1-3,CASSRQGDSGNTIYF,TGTGCCAGTAGTAGACAGGGAGATTCTGGAAACACCATATATTTT
many,-,TRBV18,TRBJ1-1,CASSSREETEAFF,TGTGCCAGCTCAAGCAGGGAAGAAACTGAAGCTTTCTTT
many,TRBD1,TRBV19,TRBJ2-5,CASRGTGGPAKETQYF,TGTGCCAGTAGAGGGACAGGGGGGCCAGCCAAAGAGACCCAGTACTTC
many,-,TRBV20-1,TRBJ2-7,CSAPPQAGYEQYF,TGCAGTGCTCCCCCCCAAGCGGGCTACGAGCAGTACTTC
once,-,TRBV4-3,TRBJ2-6,CASSQDGSSGANVLTF,TGCGCCAGCAGCCAAGATGGGTCGTCTGGGGCCAACGTCCTGACTTTC
many,-,TRBV5-4,TRBJ1-6,CASSLDGSSYNSPLHF,TGCGCCAGCAGCTTGGACGGAAGCTCCTATAATTCACCCCTCCACTTT
-,-,TRBV7-3,TRBJ1-6,CASRSPGKGDSPLHF,TGTGCCAGCAGAAGTCCGGGAAAAGGGGATTCACCCCTCCACTTT
-,TRBD2,TRBV6-1,TRBJ2-1,CASSDEAGVGQQFF,TGTGCCAGCAGTGATGAAGCGGGAGTCGGGCAGCAGTTCTTC
-,-,TRBV20-1,TRBJ1-2,CSAIGDNYGYTF,TGCAGTGCTATAGGCGACAACTATGGCTACACCTTC
-,TRBD2,TRBV5-1,TRBJ2-3,CASSSSTSGSFRDTQYF,TGCGCCAGCAGCTCTAGTACTAGCGGGAGTTTTAGGGATACGCAGTATTTT
-,-,TRBV27,TRBJ1-1,CASSLVGNTESFF,TGTGCCAGCAGTCTAGTAGGGAACACTGAATCTTTCTTT
-,-,TRBV13,TRBJ1-2,CASSTSEVYGSTF,TGTGCCAGCAGCACGTCGGAGGTCTATGGCTCCACCTTC
many,TRBD2,TRBV5-1,TRBJ2-1,CASSLVAGGNEQFF,TGCGCCAGCAGCTTGGTAGCGGGAGGCAATGAGCAGTTCTTC
many,TRBD1,TRBV7-3,TRBJ2-7,CASSPSGTGHYEQYF,TGTGCCAGCAGCCCCTCCGGGACAGGGCATTACGAGCAGTACTTC
many,-,TRBV20-1,TRBJ2-2,CSARLSGTGELFF,TGCAGTGCCAGACTATCAGGGACCGGGGAGCTGTTTTTT
few,TRBD1,TRBV6-1,TRBJ2-7,CASTEGQASYEQYF,TGTGCCAGCACCGAGGGACAGGCCTCCTACGAGCAGTACTTC
many,TRBD2,TRBV19,TRBJ2-1,CASSLPTGGSSYNEQFF,TGTGCCAGTAGTCTACCCACGGGGGGGAGCTCCTACAATGAGCAGTTCTTC